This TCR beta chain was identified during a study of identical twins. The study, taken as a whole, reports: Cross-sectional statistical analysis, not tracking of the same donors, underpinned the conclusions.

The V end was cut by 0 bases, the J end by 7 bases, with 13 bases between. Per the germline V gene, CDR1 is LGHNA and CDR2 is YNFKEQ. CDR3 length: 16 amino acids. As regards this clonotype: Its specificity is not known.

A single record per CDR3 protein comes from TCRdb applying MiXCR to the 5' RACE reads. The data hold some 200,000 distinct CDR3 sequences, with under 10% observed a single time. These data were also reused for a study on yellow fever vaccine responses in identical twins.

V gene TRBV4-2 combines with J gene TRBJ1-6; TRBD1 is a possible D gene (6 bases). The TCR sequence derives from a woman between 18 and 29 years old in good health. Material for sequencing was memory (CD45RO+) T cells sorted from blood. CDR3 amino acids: CASSQDPTGRNSPLHF. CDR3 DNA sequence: TGTGCCAGCAGCCAAGATCCAACAGGGAGGAATTCACCCCTCCACTTT.